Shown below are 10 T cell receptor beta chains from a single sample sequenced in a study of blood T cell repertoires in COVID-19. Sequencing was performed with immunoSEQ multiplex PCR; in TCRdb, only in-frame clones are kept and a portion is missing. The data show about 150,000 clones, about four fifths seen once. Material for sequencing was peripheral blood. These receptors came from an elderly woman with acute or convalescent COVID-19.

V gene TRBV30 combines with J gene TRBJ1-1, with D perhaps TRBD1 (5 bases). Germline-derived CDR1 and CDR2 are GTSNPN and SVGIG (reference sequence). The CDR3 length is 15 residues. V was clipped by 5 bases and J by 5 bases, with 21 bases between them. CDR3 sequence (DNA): TGTGCCTGGGACAGTGGGCACTCAAAGTTGACTGAAGCTTTCTTT. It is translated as CAWDSGHSKLTEAFF.

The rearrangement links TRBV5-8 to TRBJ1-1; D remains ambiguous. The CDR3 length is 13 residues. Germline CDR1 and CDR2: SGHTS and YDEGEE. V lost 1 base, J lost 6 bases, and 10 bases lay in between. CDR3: CASSLRGSAEAFF. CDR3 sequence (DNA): TGTGCCAGCAGCTTGCGGGGTTCGGCTGAAGCTTTCTTT.

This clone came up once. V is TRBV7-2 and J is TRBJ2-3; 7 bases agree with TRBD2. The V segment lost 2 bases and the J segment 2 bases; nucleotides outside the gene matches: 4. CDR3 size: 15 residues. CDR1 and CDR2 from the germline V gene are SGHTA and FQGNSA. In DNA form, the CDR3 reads TGTGCCAGCAGCTTACAAAGCGGGGACACAGATACGCAGTATTTT. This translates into CASSLQSGDTDTQYF.

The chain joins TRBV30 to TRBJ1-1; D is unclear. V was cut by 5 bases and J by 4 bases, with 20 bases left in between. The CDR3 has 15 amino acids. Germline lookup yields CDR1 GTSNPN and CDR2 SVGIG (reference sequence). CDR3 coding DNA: TGTGCCTGGTCTGGGCTCTGGGCCTTGGGCACTGAAGCTTTCTTT. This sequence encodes CAWSGLWALGTEAFF.

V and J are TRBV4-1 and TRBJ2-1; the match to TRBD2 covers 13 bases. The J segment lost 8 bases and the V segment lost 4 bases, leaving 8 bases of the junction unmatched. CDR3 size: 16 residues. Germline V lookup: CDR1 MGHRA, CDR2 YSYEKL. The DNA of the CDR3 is TGCGCCAGCAGCCGCGGACTAGCGGGAGAGTTTTATGAGCAGTTCTTC. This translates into CASSRGLAGEFYEQFF.

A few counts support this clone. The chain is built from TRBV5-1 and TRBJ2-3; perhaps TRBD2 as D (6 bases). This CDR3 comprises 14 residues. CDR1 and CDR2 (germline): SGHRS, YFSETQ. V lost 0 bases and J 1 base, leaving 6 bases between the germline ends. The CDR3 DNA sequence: TGCGCCAGCAGCTTGGGGGAGGGCACAGATACGCAGTATTTT. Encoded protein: CASSLGEGTDTQYF.

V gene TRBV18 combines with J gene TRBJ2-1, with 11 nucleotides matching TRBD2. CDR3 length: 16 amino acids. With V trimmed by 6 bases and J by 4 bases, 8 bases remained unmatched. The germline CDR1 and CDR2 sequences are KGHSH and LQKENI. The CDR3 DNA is TGTGCCAGCTCTCTCCCCGGGACTAGCGGTTACAATGAGCAGTTCTTC. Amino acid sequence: CASSLPGTSGYNEQFF.

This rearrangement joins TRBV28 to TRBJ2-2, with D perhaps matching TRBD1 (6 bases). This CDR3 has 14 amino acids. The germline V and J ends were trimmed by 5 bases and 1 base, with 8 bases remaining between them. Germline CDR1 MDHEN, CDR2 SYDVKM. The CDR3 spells CASSTGLNTGELFF. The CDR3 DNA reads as TGTGCCAGCAGTACAGGGCTGAACACCGGGGAGCTGTTTTTT.

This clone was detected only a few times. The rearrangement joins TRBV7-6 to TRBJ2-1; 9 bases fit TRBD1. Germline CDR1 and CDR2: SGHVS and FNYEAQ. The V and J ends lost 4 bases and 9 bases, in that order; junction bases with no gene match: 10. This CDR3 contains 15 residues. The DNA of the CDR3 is TGTGCCAGCAGCTCCCAACCTACAGGGGGCAGTGAGCAGTTCTTC. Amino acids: CASSSQPTGGSEQFF.

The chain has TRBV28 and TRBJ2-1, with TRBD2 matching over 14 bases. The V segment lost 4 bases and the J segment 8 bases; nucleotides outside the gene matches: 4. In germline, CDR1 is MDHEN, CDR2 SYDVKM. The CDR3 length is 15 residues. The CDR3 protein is CASSYVTSGGDEQFF. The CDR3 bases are TGTGCCAGCAGTTATGTGACTAGCGGGGGGGATGAGCAGTTCTTC.